This entry lists 17 T cell receptor beta chains sequenced from one sample in a study of T-cell memory formation after mild COVID-19. TCRdb re-called the 5' RACE reads with MiXCR, one entry per CDR3 protein. The data hold roughly 380,000 distinct CDR3 sequences, with 25% to 30% observed a single time. Sequenced input: PBMCs or a T cell subset sorted from them (not recorded which). These receptors all come from an adult woman who had mild COVID-19 (a few samples of this study predate the infection). Cell type and time point are not known.

This clonotype was found a few times. The chain uses TRBV9 and TRBJ2-6, with TRBD2 matching over 7 bases. CDR1 is SGDLS, CDR2 YYNGEE, per germline. The CDR3 has 19 residues. Unmatched junction bases numbered 15, after V lost 4 bases and J lost 2 bases. The CDR3 sequence: CASSPTLTSTSAGANVLTF. The CDR3 DNA reads TGTGCCAGCAGCCCAACCTTGACTAGCACTTCAGCTGGGGCCAACGTCCTGACTTTC.

In its sample, this clonotype was seen once. The chain employs TRBV11-2 and TRBJ2-5; D unclear. This CDR3 has 16 amino acids. The germline V and J ends were trimmed by 4 bases and 1 base, with 16 bases remaining between them. In germline, CDR1 is SGHAT, CDR2 FQNNGV. This chain's CDR3 is CASSSPRLGFQETQYF. The CDR3 coding sequence is TGTGCCAGCAGCTCACCCAGGCTAGGTTTCCAAGAGACCCAGTACTTC.

This clonotype has more than one count but fewer than ten. The chain uses TRBV14 and TRBJ2-7, with D perhaps matching TRBD1 or TRBD2 (6 bases each). Trimming removed 1 base at V and 1 base at J, with 11 bases between. CDR3 length: 15 residues. The germline CDR1 and CDR2 sequences are SGHDN and FVKESK. CDR3 residues: CASSQAKGGSYEQYF. As DNA, the CDR3 is TGTGCCAGCAGCCAAGCCAAGGGGGGATCCTACGAGCAGTACTTC.

The genes are TRBV7-2 and TRBJ1-1; D may be TRBD1 (5 bases). Germline-derived CDR1 and CDR2 are SGHTA and FQGNSA. The CDR3 spans 12 residues. V was pared by 1 base and J by 6 bases, with 6 bases between. CDR3 sequence: CASSLGTPEAFF. The CDR3 DNA sequence: TGTGCCAGCAGCTTAGGGACACCTGAAGCTTTCTTT.

The chain has TRBV15 and TRBJ2-2; D perhaps matches TRBD1 (6 bases). The CDR3 contains 17 residues. The V and J ends lost 1 base and 5 bases respectively, with 17 bases between them. Per the germline V gene, CDR1 is LNHNV and CDR2 is YYDKDF (reference sequence). CDR3: CATSRGPSAGVTGELFF. The DNA of the CDR3 is TGTGCCACCAGCAGAGGCCCTTCGGCAGGGGTGACCGGGGAGCTGTTTTTT. The entire variable domain, with the rest obtained from reference TRBV15 and TRBJ2-2, is as follows: DAMVIQNPRYQVTQFGKPVTLSCSQTLNHNVMYWYQQKSSQAPKLLFHYYDKDFNNEADTPDNFQSRRPNTSFCFLDIRSPGLGDTAMYLCATSRGPSAGVTGELFFGEGSRLTVL.

This clonotype was counted between two and nine times. The rearrangement links TRBV24-1 to TRBJ1-2; D gene unclear. CDR1 and CDR2 (germline): KGHDR, SFDVKD. The CDR3 runs 14 residues. The V and J ends lost 2 bases and 2 bases respectively, with 8 bases between them. The CDR3 DNA reads as TGTGCCACCAGTGATTCAACAGCAAACTATGGCTACACCTTC. This codes for CATSDSTANYGYTF.

The rearrangement uses TRBV20-1 and TRBJ2-3; the match to TRBD2 covers 11 bases. Trimming removed 1 base from V and 3 bases from J; junction bases left unmatched: 3. The CDR3 contains 15 residues. Germline V lookup: CDR1 DFQATT, CDR2 SNEGSKA (reference sequence). The CDR3 DNA follows: TGCAGTGCTAGAGCTAGCGGGAGGACGACAGATACGCAGTATTTT. The encoded protein is CSARASGRTTDTQYF.

This sequence joins TRBV20-1 and TRBJ2-7, with 8 bases aligning to TRBD2. The germline CDR1 and CDR2 sequences are DFQATT and SNEGSKA (reference sequence). CDR3 size: 15 residues. V lost 5 bases, J lost 3 bases, and 12 bases stayed unmatched. CDR3 DNA: TGCAGTGCTTCCGGGATAGGAACTAGCGGCTACGAGCAGTACTTC. Its translation is CSASGIGTSGYEQYF.

The V gene is TRBV4-1, the J gene TRBJ2-2, with 9 bases fitting TRBD1. V shed 1 base, J shed 5 bases, and the junction held 5 bases outside the gene matches. This CDR3 comprises 16 residues. CDR1 is MGHRA, CDR2 YSYEKL, per germline. The CDR3 nucleotides read TGCGCCAGCAGCCAAGCGGGGACAGGGTGGACCGGGGAGCTGTTTTTT. It is translated as CASSQAGTGWTGELFF.

This clonotype turned up a few times. The chain is built from TRBV5-1 and TRBJ2-1; the match to TRBD1 covers 7 bases. CDR1 SGHRS and CDR2 YFSETQ come from the germline V gene. Germline trimming cut 0 bases from V and 10 bases from J; bases unmatched to any gene: 7. The CDR3 has 14 amino acids. The CDR3 spells CASSLGTGMNEQFF. CDR3 DNA sequence: TGCGCCAGCAGCTTGGGGACAGGAATGAACGAGCAGTTCTTC. Supplemented by reference TRBV5-1 and TRBJ2-1, the full variable domain reads KAGVTQTPRYLIKTRGQQVTLSCSPISGHRSVSWYQQTPGQGLQFLFEYFSETQRNKGNFPGRFSGRQFSNSRSEMNVSTLELGDSALYLCASSLGTGMNEQFFGPGTRLTVL.

This clonotype was observed a handful of times. The chain is built from TRBV29-1 and TRBJ2-7, with TRBD1 matching over 10 bases. Germline CDR1 SQVTM, CDR2 ANQGSEA. Trimming cost V 6 bases and J 7 bases; bases outside gene matches: 15. There are 15 residues in the CDR3. The CDR3: CSVNDRDRGYREQYF. Written as DNA, the CDR3 is TGCAGCGTGAACGACCGGGACAGGGGCTATAGGGAGCAGTACTTC.

This clonotype was seen many times. The CDR3 spells CASSFGTSGQETQYF. Written as DNA, the CDR3 is TGTGCCAGCAGCTTTGGGACTAGCGGCCAAGAGACCCAGTACTTC. V gene TRBV5-5 combines with J gene TRBJ2-5; the match to TRBD2 covers 11 bases. The CDR3 is 15 residues long. Looked up from germline, CDR1 is SGHKS and CDR2 is YYEKEE (reference sequence). The V segment lost 2 bases and the J segment 1 base; nucleotides outside the gene matches: 1.

In its sample, this clonotype was seen a few times. The chain couples TRBV27 to TRBJ2-1; possibly TRBD1 or TRBD2 for D (5 bases each). This CDR3 spans 14 amino acids. Germline V gene data show CDR1 as MNHEY and CDR2 as SMNVEV (reference sequence). V lost 9 bases and J lost 4, with 16 bases in between. The CDR3 sequence is CASWGTASYNEQFF. In DNA, the CDR3 is TGTGCCAGTTGGGGGACGGCCTCGTACAATGAGCAGTTCTTC.

The chain is built from TRBV20-1 and TRBJ2-5, with 12 nucleotides matching TRBD2. The trim removed 3 bases at V and 1 base at J, leaving 3 bases unmatched. Germline CDR1 DFQATT, CDR2 SNEGSKA (reference sequence). This CDR3 spans 15 amino acids. The CDR3 DNA sequence: TGCAGTGCTAGGACTAGCGGGGGTTTCCAAGAGACCCAGTACTTC. Amino acids: CSARTSGGFQETQYF.

The rearrangement links TRBV5-1 to TRBJ2-7; the match to TRBD1 covers 10 bases. V trimming: 4 bases; J trimming: 2 bases; junction bases outside the gene matches: 6. The CDR3 covers 15 residues. The germline gives CDR1 SGHRS, CDR2 YFSETQ. CDR3 sequence: CASSPVGTGAYEQYF. The CDR3 coding sequence is TGCGCCAGCAGCCCGGTCGGGACAGGGGCCTACGAGCAGTACTTC.

This clonotype came up a few times. V and J are TRBV6-1 and TRBJ2-5; D uncertain. CDR1 and CDR2 from the germline V gene are MNHNS and SASEGT. Between the trimmed V and J ends, which lost 4 bases and 4 bases, there was a span of 4 bases. The CDR3 runs to 11 residues. CDR3 amino acids: CASSVLETQYF. The CDR3 coding sequence is TGTGCCAGCAGTGTTTTAGAGACCCAGTACTTC.

The chain has TRBV12-3 or TRBV12-4 and TRBJ2-1; no reliable D call. Deletions cut 6 bases from V and 6 bases from J, with 12 bases between. The CDR3 extends over 13 amino acids. CDR3 amino acids: CASSLLVGNEQFF. CDR3 DNA sequence: TGTGCCAGCAGCCTTCTTGTGGGCAATGAGCAGTTCTTC.